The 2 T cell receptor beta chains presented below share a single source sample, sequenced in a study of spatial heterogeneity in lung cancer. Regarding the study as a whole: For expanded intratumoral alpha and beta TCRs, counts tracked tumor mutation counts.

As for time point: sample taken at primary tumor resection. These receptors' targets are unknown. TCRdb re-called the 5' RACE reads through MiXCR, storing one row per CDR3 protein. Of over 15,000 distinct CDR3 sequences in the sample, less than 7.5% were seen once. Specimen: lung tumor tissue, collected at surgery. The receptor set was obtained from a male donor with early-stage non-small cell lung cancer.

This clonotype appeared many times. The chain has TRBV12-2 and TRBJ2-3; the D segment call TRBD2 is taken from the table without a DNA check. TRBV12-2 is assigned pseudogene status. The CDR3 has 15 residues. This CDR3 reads CASRSRDSSTDTQYF. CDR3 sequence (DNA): TGTGCAAGTCGCTCCCGGGACTCTAGCACAGATACGCAGTATTTT.

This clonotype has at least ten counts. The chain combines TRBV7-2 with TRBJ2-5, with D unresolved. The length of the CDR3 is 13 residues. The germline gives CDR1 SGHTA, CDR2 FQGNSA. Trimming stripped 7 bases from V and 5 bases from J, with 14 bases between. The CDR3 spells CASTSSVGETQYF. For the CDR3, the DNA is TGTGCCAGCACCTCGAGCGTCGGGGAGACCCAGTACTTC.